A single sample is the source of the 21 T cell receptor beta chains below, sequenced in a study of cytomegalovirus exposure and HLA in healthy donors. With 60 Vbeta and 13 Jbeta primers, the PCR was carried out. Data came from immunoSEQ multiplex PCR; TCRdb stores just in-frame clones and leaves some out. The table records fewer than 250,000 clones, about 80% of them present only once. The sequenced material came from PBMCs. These TCRs come from a man younger than 35 in good health and CMV-seronegative.

This clone was counted only a few times. This chain connects TRBV27 to TRBJ1-5; D remains ambiguous. The CDR3 contains 15 residues. Per germline, CDR1 MNHEY and CDR2 SMNVEV (reference sequence). The V end lost 0 bases, the J end lost 3 bases, and 9 bases lay between the germline ends. CDR3 nucleotide sequence: TGTGCCAGCAGTTTATCCGGGAGGCTCAATCAGCCCCAGCATTTT. It translates to CASSLSGRLNQPQHF.

The genes are TRBV7-9 and TRBJ2-7; a weak D match, TRBD2 (6 bases). The V and J ends lost 5 bases and 5 bases respectively, with 19 bases between them. This CDR3 region has 15 residues. In germline, CDR1 is SEHNR, CDR2 FQNEAQ (reference sequence). CDR3 nucleotides: TGTGCCAGCAGCGAAGACAGCACTTGGGGGGACGAGCAGTACTTC. As protein: CASSEDSTWGDEQYF.

V is TRBV11-3 and J is TRBJ2-3; TRBD2 matches 8 bases. Per germline, CDR1 SGHNT and CDR2 YENEEA. The CDR3 totals 18 residues. Trimming removed 4 bases from V and 0 bases from J; junction bases left unmatched: 12. CDR3 sequence (DNA): TGTGCCAGCAGCTGGGAGACTAGCGCACCTCCTAGCACAGATACGCAGTATTTT. This sequence encodes CASSWETSAPPSTDTQYF.

This clone appeared a single time. This chain uses TRBV5-5 with TRBJ1-5; D is perhaps TRBD1 (5 bases). The germline V gene has CDR1 SGHKS and CDR2 YYEKEE (reference sequence). The CDR3 runs 13 residues. V shed 0 bases and J shed 5 bases, with 6 bases lying between them. CDR3 region: CASSLGGDQPQHF. The CDR3 region has the DNA TGTGCCAGCAGCTTGGGGGGGGATCAGCCCCAGCATTTT.

The chain couples TRBV30 to TRBJ2-7, with TRBD2 matching 10 bases. The CDR3 runs 16 residues. Trimming at V came to 4 bases and at J to 6 bases, leaving 15 bases not matched to a gene. Looked up from germline, CDR1 is GTSNPN and CDR2 is SVGIG (reference sequence). The CDR3 protein is CAWTSGGAGGPGEQYF. The CDR3 region has the DNA TGTGCCTGGACCTCAGGTGGAGCGGGAGGGCCGGGCGAGCAGTACTTC.

The chain links TRBV6-5 to TRBJ1-5; D call uncertain. Trimming shortened V by 6 bases and J by 2 bases, and 11 bases separated the two germline ends. Germline V CDR1 and CDR2: MNHEY, SVGAGI. The CDR3 length is 14 residues. The CDR3 region has the DNA TGTGCCAGCAGCCTGCGCCAGGGCAATCAGCCCCAGCATTTT. It specifies CASSLRQGNQPQHF.

The chain uses TRBV11-2 and TRBJ2-6; D perhaps matches TRBD1 (5 bases). The length of the CDR3 is 16 residues. The V gene lost 1 base and the J gene lost 4 bases, with 11 bases spanning the gap. Germline CDR1 reads SGHAT; CDR2 reads FQNNGV. The CDR3 is CASSLGPGAGANVLTF. The DNA of the CDR3 is TGTGCCAGCAGCTTAGGGCCTGGGGCCGGGGCCAACGTCCTGACTTTC.

V is TRBV2 and J is TRBJ1-2; 8 bases align to TRBD1. V was clipped by 11 bases and J by 6 bases; unmatched bases: 11. The CDR3 totals 13 residues. CDR1 SNHLY and CDR2 FYNNEI come from the germline V gene. The chain's CDR3 is CAGHIQGVDGYTF. CDR3 in DNA: TGTGCCGGGCACATACAGGGGGTTGATGGCTACACCTTC.

This chain links TRBV12-2 with TRBJ2-1; the table calls TRBD2, which could not be checked here. TRBV12-2 represents a pseudogene. The CDR3 totals 21 residues. The CDR3: CASRSLHGVAGANPLPNEQFF. CDR3 bases: TGTGCAAGTCGCTCCTTACACGGAGTAGCGGGAGCGAATCCTTTACCCAATGAGCAGTTCTTC.

The chain uses TRBV11-3 and TRBJ2-3; 7 bases match TRBD2. Germline V gene data show CDR1 as SGHNT and CDR2 as YENEEA. V was clipped by 5 bases and J by 3 bases; unmatched bases: 11. The CDR3 has 16 amino acids. The chain's CDR3 is CASSPESGLGTDTQYF. CDR3 coding DNA: TGTGCCAGCAGCCCAGAGAGCGGACTAGGGACAGATACGCAGTATTTT. The whole variable domain, filled in from reference TRBV11-3 and TRBJ2-3, reads EAGVVQSPRYKIIEKKQPVAFWCNPISGHNTLYWYLQNLGQGPELLIRYENEEAVDDSQLPKDRFSAERLKGVDSTLKIQPAELGDSAVYLCASSPESGLGTDTQYFGPGTRLTVL.

The gene calls are TRBV5-1 and TRBJ2-7, with D possibly matching TRBD1 (6 bases). V lost 1 base, J lost 4 bases, and 12 bases lay in between. The germline gives CDR1 SGHRS, CDR2 YFSETQ. The CDR3 has 14 residues. The CDR3 region is CASSLFTGQYEQYF. The DNA for the CDR3 is TGCGCCAGCAGCTTGTTCACAGGGCAGTACGAGCAGTACTTC.

The genes are TRBV7-6 and TRBJ1-2; TRBD1 aligns across 10 bases. Germline assignment: CDR1 SGHVS and CDR2 FNYEAQ. The ends lost 5 bases at V and 6 bases at J; junction bases unmatched: 9. This CDR3 has 15 residues. The CDR3 is CASSPTGGIGDGYTF. The CDR3 bases are TGTGCCAGCAGCCCGACAGGGGGCATCGGAGATGGCTACACCTTC.

The V gene is TRBV11-2, the J gene TRBJ2-2; no firm D call. The CDR3 runs to 14 residues. The V gene's germline CDR1 is SGHAT and CDR2 FQNNGV. The ends were cut back, 5 bases at V and 2 bases at J, with 9 bases in the middle. The CDR3 spells CASSHGPNTGELFF. DNA of the CDR3: TGTGCCAGCAGCCACGGTCCCAACACCGGGGAGCTGTTTTTT.

The DNA for the CDR3 is TGCGCCAGCAGCTTAAGGAGCGGGGGTAACTCGAACACCGGGGAGCTGTTTTTT. This codes for CASSLRSGGNSNTGELFF. This chain links TRBV5-1 with TRBJ2-2; 8 nucleotides line up with TRBD2. Trimming at V came to 2 bases and at J to 0 bases, leaving 9 bases not matched to a gene. Per germline, CDR1 SGHRS and CDR2 YFSETQ. The CDR3 length is 18 residues.

V usage is TRBV6-6 and J usage is TRBJ2-1, with a tentative D call TRBD1 (6 bases). The CDR3 extends over 15 amino acids. Germline CDR1 reads MNHNY; CDR2 reads SVGAGI (reference sequence). Deletions cut 7 bases from V and 0 bases from J, with 13 bases between. The chain's CDR3 is CASTTGSGSYNEQFF. CDR3 sequence (DNA): TGTGCCAGCACCACAGGGTCGGGCTCCTACAATGAGCAGTTCTTC.

V usage is TRBV30 and J usage is TRBJ1-4; 7 positions agree with TRBD1. Trimming removed 1 base from V and 5 bases from J; junction bases left unmatched: 7. CDR3 length equals 15 residues. The germline gives CDR1 GTSNPN, CDR2 SVGIG (reference sequence). In nucleotides, the CDR3 is TGTGCCTGGAGTGCTCCGGGACAGCCGAATGAAAAACTGTTTTTT. Protein product: CAWSAPGQPNEKLFF. The full variable domain, in which reference TRBV30 and TRBJ1-4 provide the parts outside the CDR3, is SQTIHQWPATLVQPVGSPLSLECTVEGTSNPNLYWYRQAAGRGLQLLFYSVGIGQISSEVPQNLSASRPQDRQFILSSKKLLLSDSGFYLCAWSAPGQPNEKLFFGSGTQLSVL.

The chain recombines TRBV2 with TRBJ2-2, with 7 positions matching TRBD1. V dropped 5 bases and J dropped 1; count of bases not matched to a gene: 4. The germline gives CDR1 SNHLY, CDR2 FYNNEI. The CDR3 is made up of 15 amino acids. The CDR3: CASSPRTGNTGELFF. Here the CDR3 DNA reads TGTGCCAGCAGTCCGAGGACAGGGAACACCGGGGAGCTGTTTTTT.

The V and J genes are TRBV7-2 and TRBJ1-1; 9 nucleotides align to TRBD1. The junction had 7 bases not matched to a gene; V was cut back by 1 base and J by 1 base. In germline, CDR1 is SGHTA, CDR2 FQGNSA. The length of the CDR3 is 17 residues. Written as DNA, the CDR3 is TGTGCCAGCAGCTTAGTCGGGACAGGGTTTCGGAACACTGAAGCTTTCTTT. Residues: CASSLVGTGFRNTEAFF.

The V and J genes are TRBV11-1 and TRBJ2-3; the D gene is possibly TRBD1 (6 bases). CDR1 and CDR2 (germline): SGHAT, FQDESV (reference sequence). The CDR3 sequence is 13 residues long. V was clipped by 5 bases and J by 7 bases, with 13 bases between them. In nucleotides, the CDR3 is TGTGCCAGCAGCCTAAGGGGGTCGAATACGCAGTATTTT. Amino acid sequence: CASSLRGSNTQYF.

CDR3: CAGCRPHQETQYF. The CDR3 DNA is TGCGCCGGGTGCAGGCCACACCAAGAGACCCAGTACTTC. The chain employs TRBV10-1 and TRBJ2-5; no definite D call. V gave up 11 bases and J gave up 0 bases, with 13 bases separating them. Looked up from germline, CDR1 is WNHNN and CDR2 is SYGVQD (reference sequence). This CDR3 is 13 amino acids long.

V and J are TRBV28 and TRBJ2-6, with TRBD2 matching over 11 bases. Germline assignment: CDR1 MDHEN and CDR2 SYDVKM. CDR3 length: 17 amino acids. Losses at the gene ends were 9 bases for V and 0 bases for J; bases not matched to a gene: 7. This chain's CDR3 is CARLHTSGSSGANVLTF. CDR3 DNA: TGTGCCAGGCTCCACACTAGCGGGAGCTCTGGGGCCAACGTCCTGACTTTC.